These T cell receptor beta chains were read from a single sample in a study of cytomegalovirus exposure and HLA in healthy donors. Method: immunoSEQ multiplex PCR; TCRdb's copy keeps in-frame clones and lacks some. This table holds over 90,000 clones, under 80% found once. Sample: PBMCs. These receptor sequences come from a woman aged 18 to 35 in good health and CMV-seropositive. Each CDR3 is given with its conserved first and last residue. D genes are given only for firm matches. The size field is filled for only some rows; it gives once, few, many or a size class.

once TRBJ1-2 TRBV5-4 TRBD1 TGTGCCAGCAGCAATCGACAGGGATATTATGGCTACACCTTC CASSNRQGYYGYTF
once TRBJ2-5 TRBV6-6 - TGTGCCAGCACGGGACTGGTCCAAGAGACCCAGTACTTC CASTGLVQETQYF
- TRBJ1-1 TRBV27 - TGTGCCAGCAGTTCTTTGGCAGATAACACTGAAGCTTTCTTT CASSSLADNTEAFF
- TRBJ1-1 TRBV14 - TGTGCCAGCAGCCAAGATGGGAGGCGTTTGAACACTGAAGCTTTCTTT CASSQDGRRLNTEAFF
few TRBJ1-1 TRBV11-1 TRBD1 TGTGCCAGCGGCCCTGACAGGGTATACACTGAAGCTTTCTTT CASGPDRVYTEAFF
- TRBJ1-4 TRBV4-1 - TGCGCCAGCAGCCAAGGTGTGAGGGAAAAACTGTTTTTT CASSQGVREKLFF
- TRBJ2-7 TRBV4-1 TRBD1 TGCGCCAGCAGCCGAGTCCAAGGGACAGGGGAAGCCTACGAGCAGTACTTC CASSRVQGTGEAYEQYF
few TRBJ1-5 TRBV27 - TGTGCCAGCAGTTTGCGACTTAATAGCAATCAGCCCCAGCATTTT CASSLRLNSNQPQHF
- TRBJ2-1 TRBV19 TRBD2 TGTGCCAGTAGTGCCACTAGCGGGGGGGCCTGGGTGGATGAGCAGTTCTTC CASSATSGGAWVDEQFF
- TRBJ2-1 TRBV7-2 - TGTGCCAGCAGCCCTGGGACTGCGGGACTCACTGACGATGAGCAGTTCTTC CASSPGTAGLTDDEQFF
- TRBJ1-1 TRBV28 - TGTGCCAGCAGTTTATGGGACGGGGGAGTCGCTGAAGCTTTCTTT CASSLWDGGVAEAFF
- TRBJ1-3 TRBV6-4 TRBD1 TGTGCCAGCGGGGACAGGGGAGACGGAAACACCATATATTTT CASGDRGDGNTIYF
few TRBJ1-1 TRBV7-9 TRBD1 TGTGCCAGCAGAGAGGACAGGGCGAACACTGAAGCTTTCTTT CASREDRANTEAFF
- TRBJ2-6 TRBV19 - TGTGCCAGTAGTATATCCAGCTCTGGGGCCAACGTCCTGACTTTC CASSISSSGANVLTF
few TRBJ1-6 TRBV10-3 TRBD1 TGTGCCATCAGTGAACGGGACAGCCAAAATTCACCCCTCCACTTT CAISERDSQNSPLHF
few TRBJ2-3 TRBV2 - TGTGCCAGCAGTGTGATCACTAGGGCGGATACGCAGTATTTT CASSVITRADTQYF
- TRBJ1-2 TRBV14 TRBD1 TGTGCCAGCAGCCTATACAGGGGTAGCTACACCTTC CASSLYRGSYTF
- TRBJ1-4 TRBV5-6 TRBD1 TGTGCCAGCAGCTTCACAGGGGGGGGCGAAAAACTGTTTTTT CASSFTGGGEKLFF
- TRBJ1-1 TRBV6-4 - TGTGCCAGCAGAACTACAGGGTATGAGACTGAAGCTTTCTTT CASRTTGYETEAFF
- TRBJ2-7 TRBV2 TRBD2 TGTGCCAGCACGCCACTAGCGGGTACCTACGAGCAGTACTTC CASTPLAGTYEQYF